This TCR beta chain is drawn from a study of shared clonotypes between healthy human individuals. As to this clone: What it binds is not known.

V gave up 1 base and J gave up 7 bases; unmatched junction bases: 4. Germline CDR1 SGHNT, CDR2 YYREEE (reference sequence). This CDR3 contains 14 residues. Profiled with immunoSEQ multiplex PCR; TCRdb holds only in-frame clones, not every one. The data contain approximately 1.5 million clones, around 98.5% of them singletons. Whole-study results and caveats: Generally, estimated richness proved larger in naive subsets than it did in memory subsets.

The sample comprised naive CD4+ T cells sorted from blood. Subset reported: CD45RA+ positively selected. The receptor was isolated from a man aged 25 to 40 in good health. This sequence joins TRBV5-4 and TRBJ2-1; 8 positions match TRBD2. The CDR3 sequence is CASSLREGQNEQFF. DNA of the CDR3: TGTGCCAGCAGCTTGCGGGAGGGCCAGAATGAGCAGTTCTTC.